This entry lists 23 T cell receptor beta chains sequenced from one sample in a study of blood T cell repertoires in COVID-19. Measured with immunoSEQ multiplex PCR; TCRdb has only the in-frame clones, and not every one. The data show some 70,000 clones, with roughly 87% seen just once and 5.5% to 8.5% held by the top ten. The specimen was peripheral blood. The receptors here all came from a man aged 50 or older with active COVID-19.

The V gene is TRBV6-5, the J gene TRBJ1-2; 9 positions agree with TRBD1. The CDR3 runs to 12 residues. The J segment lost 10 bases and the V segment lost 6 bases, leaving 6 bases of the junction unmatched. Germline V gene lookup returns CDR1 MNHEY and CDR2 SVGAGI. The CDR3 nucleotides read TGTGCCAGCAGGGGACAGGGAGAATTCTACACCTTC. As protein: CASRGQGEFYTF.

V gene TRBV13 combines with J gene TRBJ1-1, with D possibly being TRBD1 (6 bases). The CDR3 length is 15 residues. Germline lookup yields CDR1 PRHDT and CDR2 FYEKMQ (reference sequence). V lost 5 bases, J lost 1 base, and 14 bases lay in between. The CDR3 spells CASSRWTASNTEAFF. The CDR3 nucleotides are TGTGCCAGCAGCCGGTGGACAGCGTCGAACACTGAAGCTTTCTTT. Looking up the rest from reference TRBV13 and TRBJ1-1 gives the full variable domain: AAGVIQSPRHLIKEKRETATLKCYPIPRHDTVYWYQQGPGQDPQFLISFYEKMQSDKGSIPDRFSAQQFSDYHSELNMSSLELGDSALYFCASSRWTASNTEAFFGQGTRLTVV.

The chain employs TRBV15 and TRBJ2-3; 13 bases are shared with TRBD2. CDR3 length: 18 amino acids. In germline, CDR1 is LNHNV, CDR2 YYDKDF (reference sequence). J lost 4 bases, V lost 0 bases, and 7 bases had no gene match. The CDR3 nucleotides read TGTGCCACCAGCAGAGATCTTCGACTAGCGGGAGGCCCAGATACGCAGTATTTT. It codes for CATSRDLRLAGGPDTQYF.

This rearrangement joins TRBV2 to TRBJ1-1, with D uncertain. V was pared by 8 bases and J by 5 bases, with 18 bases between. CDR1 SNHLY and CDR2 FYNNEI come from the germline V gene. The CDR3 consists of 14 residues. CDR3 sequence (DNA): TGTGCCAGCTACGACAAATCCCGAAGGACTGAAGCTTTCTTT. Translated, it gives CASYDKSRRTEAFF.

This chain joins TRBV7-9 and TRBJ2-1; the match to TRBD2 covers 7 bases. The CDR3 is 15 residues long. The germline V gene has CDR1 SEHNR and CDR2 FQNEAQ (reference sequence). Trimming took 3 bases from V and 4 from J; bases not matched to a gene: 6. The CDR3: CASSFASGTYNEQFF. In DNA, the CDR3 is TGTGCCAGCAGCTTCGCAAGCGGGACTTACAATGAGCAGTTCTTC.

The rearrangement uses TRBV6-4 and TRBJ2-1; the D gene is possibly TRBD1 (5 bases). The CDR3 length is 16 residues. Germline V lookup: CDR1 MRHNA, CDR2 SNTAGT. V lost 0 bases to trimming and J lost 2 bases, with 11 bases between them. CDR3 coding DNA: TGTGCCAGCAGTGACTCGGGCCAGGGTGCCTACAATGAGCAGTTCTTC. Encoded protein: CASSDSGQGAYNEQFF.

The J gene is TRBJ2-7, the V gene TRBV29-1; 7 bases are a match to TRBD1. The CDR3 loop spans 11 amino acids. Germline V lookup: CDR1 SQVTM, CDR2 ANQGSEA. The J segment lost 7 bases and the V segment lost 5 bases, leaving 5 bases of the junction unmatched. The CDR3 region is CSVYRGREQYF. CDR3 sequence (DNA): TGCAGCGTTTACAGGGGAAGGGAGCAGTACTTC.

This clone was counted once. The V gene is TRBV5-6, the J gene TRBJ1-1; 7 bases line up with TRBD1. The V gene end was trimmed by 4 bases and the J gene end by 1 base; junction bases not matched to a gene: 4. The CDR3 is 14 amino acids. The V gene's germline CDR1 is SGHDT and CDR2 YYEEEE. The CDR3 here is CASSSDRANTEAFF. In DNA form, the CDR3 reads TGTGCCAGCAGCAGCGACAGGGCGAACACTGAAGCTTTCTTT.

This clone showed up just once. The chain combines TRBV2 with TRBJ2-7, with TRBD1 matching 8 bases. CDR3 length equals 15 residues. Per the germline V gene, CDR1 is SNHLY and CDR2 is FYNNEI. V lost 5 bases to trimming and J lost 2 bases; unmatched junction nucleotides: 8. For the CDR3, the DNA is TGTGCCAGCAGTCGACTCCGGGACAGGCCCTACGAGCAGTACTTC. Protein product: CASSRLRDRPYEQYF.

The chain uses TRBV5-1 and TRBJ2-3, with 9 nucleotides matching TRBD2. This CDR3 is 17 amino acids long. The V and J ends lost 4 bases and 0 bases, in that order; junction bases with no gene match: 9. Germline CDR1 and CDR2: SGHRS and YFSETQ. The chain's CDR3 is CASSQHDTSGSTDTQYF. The CDR3 DNA is TGCGCCAGCAGCCAACACGATACTAGCGGGAGCACAGATACGCAGTATTTT. Based on the CDR3 plus reference TRBV5-1 and TRBJ2-3, the full variable domain is KAGVTQTPRYLIKTRGQQVTLSCSPISGHRSVSWYQQTPGQGLQFLFEYFSETQRNKGNFPGRFSGRQFSNSRSEMNVSTLELGDSALYLCASSQHDTSGSTDTQYFGPGTRLTVL.

V is TRBV6-2 or TRBV6-3 and J is TRBJ2-7; the D gene is possibly TRBD1 (6 bases). The V gene lost 4 bases and the J gene lost 2 bases, with 15 bases spanning the gap. The CDR3 totals 15 residues. Germline values: CDR1 MNHEY, CDR2 SVGEGT. The CDR3 DNA follows: TGTGCCAGCAGTTTGCGACGGGACACTACCTACGAGCAGTACTTC. This encodes CASSLRRDTTYEQYF.

Here the CDR3 reads CATRRLQAPVTFF. In nucleotides, the CDR3 is TGTGCCACCAGGAGACTACAGGCCCCAGTGACTTTCTTT. The gene calls are TRBV15 and TRBJ1-1; perhaps TRBD1 as D (5 bases). This CDR3 has 13 amino acids. V was clipped by 6 bases and J by 12 bases, with 20 bases between them. Germline V CDR1 and CDR2: LNHNV, YYDKDF (reference sequence).

This clone was found a few times. The chain has TRBV6-5 and TRBJ2-7; maybe TRBD2 (5 bases). CDR1 and CDR2 (germline): MNHEY, SVGAGI. V was clipped by 10 bases and J by 1 base, with 14 bases between them. This CDR3 comprises 13 residues. This CDR3 is CATQPGTSYEQYF. For the CDR3, the DNA is TGTGCCACCCAGCCGGGAACGTCCTACGAGCAGTACTTC.

The chain recombines TRBV7-9 with TRBJ2-1, with TRBD2 matching 16 bases. V lost 8 bases and J lost 8; bases outside the gene matches: 15. The CDR3 runs to 18 residues. CDR1 is SEHNR and CDR2 is FQNEAQ in the germline V gene (reference sequence). CDR3 protein: CASLGTRGTSGRAYEQFF. The DNA of the CDR3 is TGTGCCAGCCTCGGGACACGCGGGACTAGCGGGAGGGCCTATGAGCAGTTCTTC.

The gene calls are TRBV5-1 and TRBJ2-2, with 9 bases matching TRBD1. After removal of 4 bases from V and 5 bases from J, the junction contained 3 bases not matched to a gene. The CDR3 is made up of 14 amino acids. The germline gives CDR1 SGHRS, CDR2 YFSETQ. The CDR3 here is CASSLGTGTGELFF. CDR3 bases: TGCGCCAGCAGCCTAGGGACAGGGACCGGGGAGCTGTTTTTT.

Here the CDR3 reads CASSFSRQETQYF. CDR3 sequence (DNA): TGTGCCAGCAGTTTTAGTCGCCAAGAGACCCAGTACTTC. V is TRBV12-3 or TRBV12-4 and J is TRBJ2-5; D is undetermined. V was pared by 3 bases and J by 1 base, with 6 bases between. CDR3 size: 13 residues.

This clone was picked up one time. The chain recombines TRBV25-1 with TRBJ2-2, with D possibly being TRBD1 (5 bases). CDR3 length: 14 amino acids. The germline gives CDR1 MGHDK, CDR2 SYGVNS. V was trimmed by 7 bases and J by 4 bases, leaving 13 bases between them. The CDR3 sequence is CASTQGSGTGELFF. CDR3 sequence (DNA): TGTGCCAGCACCCAGGGATCGGGCACCGGGGAGCTGTTTTTT.

This chain joins TRBV7-3 and TRBJ2-6; D perhaps matches TRBD2 (6 bases). The ends were cut back, 5 bases at V and 2 bases at J, with 13 bases in the middle. Germline assignment: CDR1 SGHTA and CDR2 FQGTGA. This CDR3 has 16 residues. CDR3 sequence reads: CASSTGRGTGANVLTF. The CDR3 DNA sequence: TGTGCCAGCAGCACGGGGCGGGGCACTGGGGCCAACGTCCTGACTTTC.

The chain links TRBV9 to TRBJ2-3; perhaps TRBD2 as D (5 bases). The germline V and J ends were trimmed by 4 bases and 6 bases, with 21 bases remaining between them. Germline V gene data show CDR1 as SGDLS and CDR2 as YYNGEE. The CDR3 contains 16 residues. CDR3 protein: CASSFSTTTNVDTQYF. In DNA form, the CDR3 reads TGTGCCAGCAGCTTCTCGACTACCACGAACGTTGATACGCAGTATTTT. The full variable domain, its missing parts supplied by reference TRBV9 and TRBJ2-3, is DSGVTQTPKHLITATGQRVTLRCSPRSGDLSVYWYQQSLDQGLQFLIQYYNGEERAKGNILERFSAQQFPDLHSELNLSSLELGDSALYFCASSFSTTTNVDTQYFGPGTRLTVL.

The chain carries TRBV5-6 and TRBJ1-2; possibly TRBD1 for D (5 bases). With 3 bases removed from V and 2 bases from J, the gap between germline ends came to 14 bases. The CDR3 has 15 residues. CDR1 is SGHDT, CDR2 YYEEEE, per germline. The CDR3 coding sequence is TGTGCCAGCAGCTCCCGGGCCGGGGGGAACTATGGCTACACCTTC. This codes for CASSSRAGGNYGYTF.

The chain has TRBV7-7 and TRBJ2-3; TRBD2 aligns across 7 bases. The CDR3 runs to 15 residues. The germline CDR1 and CDR2 sequences are SSHAT and FNYEAQ (reference sequence). V lost 5 bases and J lost 4; bases outside the gene matches: 9. The CDR3 is CASSPGTTRADTQYF. The CDR3 DNA reads TGTGCCAGCAGCCCCGGGACTACAAGGGCAGATACGCAGTATTTT. The whole variable domain, filled in from reference TRBV7-7 and TRBJ2-3, reads GAGVSQSPRYKVTKRGQDVTLRCDPISSHATLYWYQQALGQGPEFLTYFNYEAQPDKSGLPSDRFSAERPEGSISTLTIQRTEQRDSAMYRCASSPGTTRADTQYFGPGTRLTVL.

The chain combines TRBV4-2 with TRBJ2-7; D not certain. The germline gives CDR1 LGHNA, CDR2 YNFKEQ. The CDR3 length is 15 residues. V dropped 1 base and J dropped 0 bases, with 10 bases sitting between them. The CDR3 loop is CASSQGAGSSYEQYF. The DNA of the CDR3 is TGTGCCAGCAGCCAAGGCGCCGGGTCCTCCTACGAGCAGTACTTC.

This clone turned up a few times. This chain joins TRBV7-2 and TRBJ1-5, with D hard to call. The CDR3 is made up of 16 amino acids. Trimming cost V 5 bases and J 4 bases, with 18 bases left between them. Germline lookup yields CDR1 SGHTA and CDR2 FQGNSA. This CDR3 reads CASSPVAGFGNQPQHF. Written as DNA, the CDR3 is TGTGCCAGCAGCCCCGTGGCGGGGTTTGGAAATCAGCCCCAGCATTTT.